This TCR beta chain comes out of a study of T cells in Graves' hyperthyroidism and ophthalmopathy. Study in general: Any treatment followed the collection of peripheral blood at initial diagnosis.

Investigators excluded patients with uncontrolled infection, other autoimmune disease, pregnancy or lactation. Using around 10 ml of fresh peripheral blood, PBMCs were prepared. Unmatched junction bases numbered 12, after V lost 3 bases and J lost 9 bases. CDR1 and CDR2 from the germline V gene are DFQATT and SNEGSKA (reference sequence). The CDR3 sequence is 17 residues long. Many counts were recorded for this clonotype. Template material for amplifying TCR beta CDR3 regions consisted of RNA transcripts. A set of HTBI primers served as the primers for a first-round RT-PCR of the TCR CDR3. TCRdb ran MiXCR on the multiplex PCR reads and lists one entry per CDR3 protein. This repertoire shows roughly 550,000 distinct CDR3 sequences, roughly 16% found once; its top ten account for 25% to 30%.

Sample: blood. The sequence was collected from a woman aged 25-40 years with Graves' ophthalmopathy. This chain joins TRBV20-1 and TRBJ2-1; 15 bases agree with TRBD2. As DNA, the CDR3 is TGCAGTGCTAGGGAGGGGACTAGCGGGAGGTCAAAGATTGAGCAGTTCTTC. Its protein product is CSAREGTSGRSKIEQFF.